The present T cell receptor beta chain was sequenced within a study of T-cell memory formation after mild COVID-19. This clonotype was counted many times. The germline gives CDR1 SGHTA, CDR2 FQGNSA. The V end lost 3 bases, the J end lost 0 bases, and 6 bases lay between the germline ends. This CDR3 has 14 residues. One entry per CDR3 protein results from TCRdb running MiXCR on the 5' RACE reads. Found here are about 390,000 distinct CDR3 sequences, more than 15% of them singletons; the top ten hold about 22%. Material for sequencing was PBMCs or a T cell subset sorted from them (not recorded which). This TCR was sampled from a young man who had mild COVID-19 (a few samples of this study predate the infection). Cell type and time point are not known. V is TRBV7-2 and J is TRBJ2-1; D remains unclear. CDR3 nucleotides: TGTGCCAGCAGCTTTATTTACTCCTACAATGAGCAGTTCTTC. This codes for CASSFIYSYNEQFF. Together with reference TRBV7-2 and TRBJ2-1, the CDR3 gives the full variable domain: GAGVSQSPSNKVTEKGKDVELRCDPISGHTALYWYRQSLGQGLEFLIYFQGNSAPDKSGLPSDRFSAERTGGSVSTLTIQRTQQEDSAVYLCASSFIYSYNEQFFGPGTRLTVL.